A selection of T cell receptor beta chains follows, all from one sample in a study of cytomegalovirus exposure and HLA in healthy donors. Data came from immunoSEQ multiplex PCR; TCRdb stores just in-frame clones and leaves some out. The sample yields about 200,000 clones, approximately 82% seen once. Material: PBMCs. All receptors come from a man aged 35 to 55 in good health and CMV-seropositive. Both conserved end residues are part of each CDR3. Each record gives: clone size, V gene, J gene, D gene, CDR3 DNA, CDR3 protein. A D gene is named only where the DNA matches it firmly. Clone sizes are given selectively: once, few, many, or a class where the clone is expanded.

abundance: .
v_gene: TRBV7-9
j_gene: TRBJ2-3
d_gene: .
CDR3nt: TGTGCCAGCAGTCCCTCCCCCGGAGATACGCAGTATTTT
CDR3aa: CASSPSPGDTQYF

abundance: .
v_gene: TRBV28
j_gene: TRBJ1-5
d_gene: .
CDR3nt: TGTGCCAGCAGCCAAACCGGCAGGGGCAATCAGCCCCAGCATTTT
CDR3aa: CASSQTGRGNQPQHF

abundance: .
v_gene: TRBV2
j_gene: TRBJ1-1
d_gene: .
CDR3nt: TGTGCCACCTCATACTATACCGGGAACACTGAAGCTTTCTTT
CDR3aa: CATSYYTGNTEAFF

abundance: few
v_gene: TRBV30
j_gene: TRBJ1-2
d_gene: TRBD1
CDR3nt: TGTGCCTGGAGTCGGGGCCAGGGGGCATACTATGGCTACACCTTC
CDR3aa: CAWSRGQGAYYGYTF

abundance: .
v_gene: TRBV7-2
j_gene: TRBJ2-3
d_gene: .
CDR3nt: TGTGCCAGCAGCTTAGAGGGACAAACAGATACGCAGTATTTT
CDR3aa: CASSLEGQTDTQYF

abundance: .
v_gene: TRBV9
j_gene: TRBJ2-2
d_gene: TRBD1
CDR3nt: TGTGCCAGCAGCCCGACAGGGTGGCTGAACACCGGGGAGCTGTTTTTT
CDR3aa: CASSPTGWLNTGELFF

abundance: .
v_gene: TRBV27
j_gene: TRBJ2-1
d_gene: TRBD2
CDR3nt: TGTGCCAGCAGTCCATTAGCGGGAGGGCCAGATGAGCAGTTCTTC
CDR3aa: CASSPLAGGPDEQFF

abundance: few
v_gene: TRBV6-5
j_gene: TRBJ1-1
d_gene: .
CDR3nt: TGTGCCAGCAGTTATGCGGTTGGCACTGAAGCTTTCTTT
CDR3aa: CASSYAVGTEAFF

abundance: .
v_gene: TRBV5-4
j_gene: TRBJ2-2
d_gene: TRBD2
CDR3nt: TGTGCCAGCAGCATTAGCGGGGGGCGGGAGCTGTTTTTT
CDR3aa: CASSISGGRELFF

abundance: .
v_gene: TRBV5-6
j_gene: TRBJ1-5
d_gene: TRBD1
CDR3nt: TGTGCCAGCAGTAGGGGGCGGAATCAGCCCCAGCATTTT
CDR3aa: CASSRGRNQPQHF

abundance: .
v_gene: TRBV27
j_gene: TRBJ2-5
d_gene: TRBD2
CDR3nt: TGTGCCAGCAGTTTAGGTAGCGGGAGGGGAGAGACCCAGTACTTC
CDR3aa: CASSLGSGRGETQYF

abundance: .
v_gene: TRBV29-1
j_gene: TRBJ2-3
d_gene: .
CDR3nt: TGCAGCGTTGATGGGCCCGGCGCAGATACGCAGTATTTT
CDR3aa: CSVDGPGADTQYF

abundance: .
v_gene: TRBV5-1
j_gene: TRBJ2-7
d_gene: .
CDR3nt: TGCGCCAGCAGCTTGGCCCCGGGACACAAGAACGAGCAGTACTTC
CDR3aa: CASSLAPGHKNEQYF

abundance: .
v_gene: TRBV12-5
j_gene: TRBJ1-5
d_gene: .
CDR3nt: TGTGCTAGTGGTCGTACCGGTCAGGGTCAGCCCCAGCATTTT
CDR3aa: CASGRTGQGQPQHF

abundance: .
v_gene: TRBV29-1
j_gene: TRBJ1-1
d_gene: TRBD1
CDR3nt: TGCAGCGTCTGGGTGACAGGGTTCGCCACTGAAGCTTTCTTT
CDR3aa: CSVWVTGFATEAFF

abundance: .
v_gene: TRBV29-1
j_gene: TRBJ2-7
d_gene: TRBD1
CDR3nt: TGCAGCGTTGAAGGACAGGGGGGCGAGCAGTACTTC
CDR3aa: CSVEGQGGEQYF

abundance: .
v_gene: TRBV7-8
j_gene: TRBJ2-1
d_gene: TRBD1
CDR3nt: TGTGCCAGCAGCTACGGACAGGCGAAAATGGGCCAGTTCTTC
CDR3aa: CASSYGQAKMGQFF

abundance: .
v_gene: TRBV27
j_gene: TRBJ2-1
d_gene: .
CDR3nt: TGTGCCAGCAGCCGGAGCTACAATGAGCAGTTCTTC
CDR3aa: CASSRSYNEQFF

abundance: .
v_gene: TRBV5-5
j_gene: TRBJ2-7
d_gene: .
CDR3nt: TGTGCCAGCAGTCAGGGGTTCGATCTGTTCTACGAGCAGTACTTC
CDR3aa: CASSQGFDLFYEQYF

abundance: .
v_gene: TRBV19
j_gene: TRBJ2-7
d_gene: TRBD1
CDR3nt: TGTGCCAGTAGTTCCCTGGGACAGGGCTACGAGCAGTACTTC
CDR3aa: CASSSLGQGYEQYF

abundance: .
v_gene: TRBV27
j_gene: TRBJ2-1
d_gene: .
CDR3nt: TGTGCCAGCAGCCTTAGTCTAAGTGAGCAATTCTTC
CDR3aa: CASSLSLSEQFF

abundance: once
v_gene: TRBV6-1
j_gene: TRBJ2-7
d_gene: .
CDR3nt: TGTGCCAGCAGGGGGAACAGGGACGAGCAGTACTTC
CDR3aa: CASRGNRDEQYF

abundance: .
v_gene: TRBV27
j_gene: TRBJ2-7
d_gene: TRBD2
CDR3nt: TGTGCCAGCAGTTTCAGTGCGGGAGGACGTACCTACGAGCAGTACTTC
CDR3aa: CASSFSAGGRTYEQYF

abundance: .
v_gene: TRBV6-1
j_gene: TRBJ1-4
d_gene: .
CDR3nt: TGTGCCAGCAGTGAAGCGTTGTCGCAGGGGATAAGGACTGAAAAACTGTTTTTT
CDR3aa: CASSEALSQGIRTEKLFF

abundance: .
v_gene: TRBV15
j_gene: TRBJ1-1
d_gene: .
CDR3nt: TGTGCCACCAGCAGAGATAGTCACACTGAAGCTTTCTTT
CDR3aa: CATSRDSHTEAFF

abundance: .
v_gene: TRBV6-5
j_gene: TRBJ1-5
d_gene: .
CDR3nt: TGTGCCAGCAGTTTATCGGGGGGTCAGCCCCAGCATTTT
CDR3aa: CASSLSGGQPQHF

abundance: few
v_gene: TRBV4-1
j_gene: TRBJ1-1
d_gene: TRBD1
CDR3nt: TGCGCCAGCAGCCAGGGACAGGGGGCAAGCACTGAAGCTTTCTTT
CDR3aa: CASSQGQGASTEAFF

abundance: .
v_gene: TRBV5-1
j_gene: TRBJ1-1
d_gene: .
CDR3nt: TGCGCCAGCAGCTTTTCAGGGAGGGACACTGAAGCTTTCTTT
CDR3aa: CASSFSGRDTEAFF

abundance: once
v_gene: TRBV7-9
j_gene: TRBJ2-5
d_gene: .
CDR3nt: TGTGCCAGCAGCGAAGACGCCCGGGGGGCAGGGGAGACCCAGTACTTC
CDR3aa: CASSEDARGAGETQYF

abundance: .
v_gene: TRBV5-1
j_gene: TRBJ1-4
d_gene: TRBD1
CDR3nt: TGCGCCAGCAGCTTGACAGGGGCCAGGGAAAAACTGTTTTTT
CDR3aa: CASSLTGAREKLFF

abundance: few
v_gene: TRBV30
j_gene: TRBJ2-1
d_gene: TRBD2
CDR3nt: TGTGCCTGGACGGGTAGCGGGAGCTATGAGCAGTTCTTC
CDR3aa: CAWTGSGSYEQFF

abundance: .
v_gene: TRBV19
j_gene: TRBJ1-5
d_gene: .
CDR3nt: TGTGCCAGTAGTATCCATGGACAGACATCCGAATCAGACCAGCATTTT
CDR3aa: CASSIHGQTSESDQHF

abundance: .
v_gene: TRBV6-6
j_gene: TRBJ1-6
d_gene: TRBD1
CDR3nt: TGTGCCAGCAGCTTGGGGGACAGGGTAAATTCACCCCTCCACTTT
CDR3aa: CASSLGDRVNSPLHF